The rows below give T cell receptor beta chains drawn from one sample of a study of response to subunit inactivated influenza vaccine. Using its own MiXCR run on the RT-PCR reads, TCRdb lists one record per CDR3 protein. The table shows 750,000 to 850,000 distinct CDR3 sequences, with about 18% occurring only once. The sequencing here drew on PBMCs from blood, taken about 5 days after vaccination. The receptors here all came from a man aged 50 to 59 who received an inactivated influenza vaccine. CDR3s include the opening cysteine and the closing phenylalanine or tryptophan. D genes are given only for firm matches. Some rows mark clone size as missing; the rest say once, few, many or name a class of expanded clone.

>TRBJ2-7|TRBD2|TRBV7-9|17|.
CASTAYRGASGGYEQYF
TGTGCCAGCACCGCGTACCGCGGGGCTAGCGGGGGTTACGAGCAGTACTTC
>TRBJ2-2|.|TRBV6-1|15|few
CASRHTKGIPGELFF
TGTGCCAGCAGACACACGAAAGGGATCCCCGGGGAGCTGTTTTTT
>TRBJ2-1|TRBD2|TRBV5-1|19|.
CASSRYLGTSGSRDNEQFF
TGCGCCAGCAGCCGCTATTTGGGGACTAGCGGAAGTAGAGACAATGAGCAGTTCTTC
>TRBJ2-1|.|TRBV24-1|15|few
CATRLQLYKYNEQFF
TGTGCCACCAGATTACAGCTATACAAATACAATGAGCAGTTCTTC
>TRBJ2-7|TRBD2|TRBV20-1|14|.
CSAEPTSGSYEQYF
TGCAGTGCTGAACCGACTAGCGGGAGCTACGAGCAGTACTTC
>TRBJ1-1|TRBD1|TRBV20-1|15|.
CSARDLRDSISEAFF
TGCAGTGCTAGAGACCTCCGGGACAGCATCTCTGAAGCTTTCTTT
>TRBJ2-3|TRBD1|TRBV10-3|16|few
CAISPSTGASTDTQYF
TGTGCCATCAGCCCGTCCACAGGGGCGTCCACAGATACGCAGTATTTT
>TRBJ2-7|.|TRBV7-2|15|.
CASSLRGTLPYEQYF
TGTGCCAGCAGCTTGCGTGGTACACTACCCTACGAGCAGTACTTC
>TRBJ2-1|TRBD1|TRBV6-5|17|.
CASSYSMWTGGLNEQFF
TGTGCCAGCAGTTACTCGATGTGGACAGGGGGGCTCAATGAGCAGTTCTTC
>TRBJ1-2|.|TRBV19|12|few
CASTSSGYGYTF
TGTGCCAGTACTTCCTCGGGGTATGGCTACACCTTC
>TRBJ2-1|.|TRBV5-1|13|few
CASSLIQNNEQFF
TGCGCCAGCAGCTTGATACAGAACAATGAGCAGTTCTTC
>TRBJ1-4|.|TRBV29-1|15|.
CSAIRGGGVREKLFF
TGCAGCGCAATTCGGGGGGGGGGAGTGCGTGAAAAACTGTTTTTT
>TRBJ2-3|TRBD1|TRBV5-1|13|.
CASSYRTGDTQYF
TGCGCCAGCAGCTACCGGACAGGGGATACGCAGTATTTT
>TRBJ2-1|TRBD2|TRBV5-1|13|many
CASTSGPYNEQFF
TGCGCCAGTACTAGCGGACCGTACAATGAGCAGTTCTTC
>TRBJ2-1|.|TRBV24-1|14|many
CATSEWGEGNEQFF
TGTGCCACCAGCGAGTGGGGAGAGGGCAATGAGCAGTTCTTC
>TRBJ1-2|.|TRBV10-3|13|.
CAISDWANYGYTF
TGTGCCATCAGTGATTGGGCAAACTATGGCTACACCTTC
>TRBJ1-2|.|TRBV20-1|12|.
CSASGRNYGYTF
TGCAGTGCCTCCGGACGGAACTATGGCTACACCTTC
>TRBJ2-3|.|TRBV5-6|15|few
CASSKRAGLGDTQYF
TGTGCCAGCAGCAAACGGGCGGGGCTTGGCGATACGCAGTATTTT
>TRBJ2-1|.|TRBV7-2|16|few
CASRPITNYSYNEQFF
TGTGCCAGCAGACCTATCACTAACTACTCCTACAATGAGCAGTTCTTC
>TRBJ1-1|.|TRBV4-3|15|.
CASSQDFGVNTEAFF
TGCGCCAGCAGCCAAGATTTTGGGGTGAACACTGAAGCTTTCTTT
>TRBJ1-6|.|TRBV27|13|.
CASSVSPVSPLHF
TGTGCCAGCAGTGTCTCCCCAGTTTCACCCCTCCACTTT
>TRBJ1-4|TRBD1|TRBV6-2/TRBV6-3|17|few
CASSYPRDRGFYEKLFF
TGTGCCAGCAGTTACCCCCGGGACAGGGGTTTCTACGAAAAACTGTTTTTT
>TRBJ2-7|.|TRBV4-2|14|.
CASSTAARGYEQYF
TGTGCCAGCAGTACCGCAGCCAGGGGTTACGAGCAGTACTTC
>TRBJ2-1|.|TRBV5-4|19|few
CASSLAGRAGLSSYNEQFF
TGTGCCAGCAGCTTGGCCGGCAGGGCCGGACTTAGCTCCTACAATGAGCAGTTCTTC
>TRBJ2-7|.|TRBV20-1|15|few
CSATGLVGGPYEQYF
TGCAGTGCTACAGGATTGGTGGGTGGCCCCTACGAGCAGTACTTC
>TRBJ2-3|.|TRBV4-2|15|few
CASSQAAWDQNTQYF
TGTGCCAGCAGCCAAGCGGCCTGGGACCAGAATACGCAGTATTTT
>TRBJ1-5|TRBD1|TRBV4-3|14|.
CASSPQGRGQPQHF
TGCGCCAGCAGCCCACAGGGGAGGGGCCAGCCCCAGCATTTT
>TRBJ2-3|TRBD1|TRBV6-1|17|.
CASRRFGQGSSTDTQYF
TGTGCCAGCAGAAGATTCGGACAGGGGAGTAGCACAGATACGCAGTATTTT
>TRBJ1-1|.|TRBV5-1|14|.
CASSLSGESTEAFF
TGCGCCAGCAGCTTGTCGGGTGAGAGCACTGAAGCTTTCTTT
>TRBJ2-1|.|TRBV28|12|.
CASSLRVREQFF
TGTGCCAGCAGTTTACGGGTTCGTGAGCAGTTCTTC
>TRBJ1-1|.|TRBV15|18|few
CATSRDLIGWGLGDEAFF
TGTGCCACCAGCAGAGATCTGATAGGGTGGGGGTTAGGCGATGAAGCTTTCTTT
>TRBJ2-1|TRBD1|TRBV10-3|15|many
CATKNRDRGHNEQFF
TGTGCCACCAAGAACCGGGACAGGGGGCACAATGAGCAGTTCTTC
>TRBJ2-2|.|TRBV3-1|14|.
CASSQQGTTGELFF
TGTGCCAGCAGCCAACAGGGGACCACCGGGGAGCTGTTTTTT
>TRBJ2-7|TRBD1|TRBV9|14|few
CASSLRQGGTEQYF
TGTGCCAGCAGCCTCCGACAGGGGGGTACCGAGCAGTACTTC
>TRBJ2-4|.|TRBV10-3|17|few
CAISEIGGGVGENIQYF
TGTGCCATCAGTGAGATCGGAGGGGGGGTGGGTGAAAACATTCAGTACTTC
>TRBJ1-1|.|TRBV7-9|13|.
CASINRINTEAFF
TGTGCCAGCATAAACAGAATTAACACTGAAGCTTTCTTT
>TRBJ2-7|.|TRBV28|13|.
CASSLHRVPKGYF
TGTGCCAGCAGTCTACACCGGGTGCCGAAGGGGTACTTC
>TRBJ2-7|.|TRBV13|16|.
CASSLSWGAVSYEQYF
TGTGCCAGCAGCCTTAGCTGGGGGGCCGTATCCTACGAGCAGTACTTC
>TRBJ2-1|TRBD2|TRBV20-1|19|many
CSARISPFSLAGIYNEQFF
TGCAGTGCTAGGATATCCCCATTTTCATTAGCGGGAATCTACAATGAGCAGTTCTTC
>TRBJ2-1|TRBD2|TRBV6-1|15|.
CASSRGLAGGYEQFF
TGTGCCAGCAGTCGGGGACTAGCGGGGGGGTATGAGCAGTTCTTC
>TRBJ2-7|.|TRBV10-3|16|.
CAISEGDRENRAQQYF
TGTGCCATCAGTGAGGGCGACCGCGAGAATAGAGCCCAACAGTACTTC
>TRBJ1-5|.|TRBV4-3|14|many
CASSQESGNQPQHF
TGCGCCAGCAGCCAAGAATCCGGGAATCAGCCCCAGCATTTT
>TRBJ2-7|TRBD1|TRBV6-1|13|few
CASRLTGTGEQYF
TGTGCCAGCAGGCTCACCGGGACAGGCGAGCAGTACTTC
>TRBJ1-5|.|TRBV4-2|16|few
CASSQDEGDGNQPQHF
TGTGCCAGCAGCCAAGATGAAGGAGACGGCAATCAGCCCCAGCATTTT
>TRBJ1-4|TRBD1|TRBV5-1|13|.
CASSDRDRAILFF
TGCGCCAGCAGCGACCGGGACAGGGCCATCTTGTTTTTT
>TRBJ1-1|.|TRBV7-9|15|.
CASSLSPRVNTEAFF
TGTGCCAGCAGCTTAAGCCCAAGGGTGAACACTGAAGCTTTCTTT
>TRBJ2-3|TRBD2|TRBV4-2|19|.
CASSQDPLAGGIRTDTQYF
TGTGCCAGCAGCCAAGATCCTCTGGCGGGAGGAATACGCACAGATACGCAGTATTTT
>TRBJ1-4|.|TRBV5-1|14|.
CASSPGLLGEKLFF
TGCGCCAGCAGCCCGGGACTCTTAGGTGAAAAACTGTTTTTT
>TRBJ1-1|.|TRBV12-3/TRBV12-4|13|few
CASSFARGTEAFF
TGTGCCAGCAGTTTTGCCAGGGGCACTGAAGCTTTCTTT
>TRBJ2-2|TRBD1|TRBV5-1|17|few
CASSIQPGQGSPGELFF
TGCGCCAGCAGCATCCAACCGGGACAGGGGTCCCCCGGGGAGCTGTTTTTT